What follows are 14 T cell receptor beta chains derived from one specimen sequenced in a study of technical replicates of blood from four donors. Using immunoSEQ multiplex PCR, the repertoire was profiled, and TCRdb retains in-frame clones only, with some absent. There are roughly 72,000 clones in the sample; 93% occur only once, and more than 0.3% lies in the top ten. The sample consisted of T cells isolated from PBMCs. The receptor source for this set is a human donor in good health.

This chain connects TRBV7-2 to TRBJ2-5, with D maybe TRBD2 (6 bases). The CDR3 runs to 16 residues. The V and J ends lost 5 bases and 2 bases respectively, with 18 bases between them. Germline CDR1 and CDR2: SGHTA and FQGNSA. The CDR3: CASSPNPDGGQETQYF. CDR3 bases: TGTGCCAGCAGCCCCAATCCGGACGGGGGACAAGAGACCCAGTACTTC.

This clone was observed once. The CDR3 loop reads CASSLDRGNQPQHF. CDR3 DNA: TGTGCCAGCAGTTTGGACAGGGGCAATCAGCCCCAGCATTTT. V and J are TRBV27 and TRBJ1-5, with 8 positions matching TRBD1. Germline V gives CDR1 MNHEY, CDR2 SMNVEV (reference sequence). This CDR3 spans 14 amino acids. V gave up 3 bases and J gave up 2 bases; unmatched junction bases: 0.

This chain links TRBV19 with TRBJ2-7, with 8 bases identical to TRBD1. Germline CDR1 reads LNHDA; CDR2 reads SQIVND (reference sequence). The junction had 8 bases not matched to a gene; V was cut back by 8 bases and J by 2 bases. The CDR3 length is 14 residues. The CDR3 reads CASSLGQGAYEQYF. The CDR3 region has the DNA TGTGCCAGTTCTCTCGGACAGGGCGCCTACGAGCAGTACTTC.

The CDR3 sequence is CASSFDREVNEQFF. Written as DNA, the CDR3 is TGTGCCAGCAGCTTTGACAGGGAGGTCAATGAGCAGTTCTTC. This rearrangement joins TRBV7-9 to TRBJ2-1, with a weak D call TRBD1 (7 bases). Per germline, CDR1 SEHNR and CDR2 FQNEAQ (reference sequence). V lost 3 bases to trimming and J lost 6 bases, with 12 bases between them. The CDR3 consists of 14 residues. Variable domain in full (rest from reference TRBV7-9 and TRBJ2-1): DTGVSQNPRHKITKRGQNVTFRCDPISEHNRLYWYRQTLGQGPEFLTYFQNEAQLEKSRLLSDRFSAERPKGSFSTLEIQRTEQGDSAMYLCASSFDREVNEQFFGPGTRLTVL.

The CDR3 coding sequence is TGCGCCAGCAGCTTGGCCACTTTGCGGGCTGGAGAGACCCAGTACTTC. The encoded protein is CASSLATLRAGETQYF. The rearrangement joins TRBV5-1 to TRBJ2-5, with D perhaps TRBD2 (5 bases). The length of the CDR3 is 16 residues. The V gene's germline CDR1 is SGHRS and CDR2 YFSETQ. V lost 0 bases to trimming and J lost 4 bases, with 16 bases between them.

The rearrangement uses TRBV9 and TRBJ2-5, with D perhaps TRBD1 (5 bases). The CDR3 extends over 13 amino acids. Germline CDR1 reads SGDLS; CDR2 reads YYNGEE. V was trimmed by 1 base and J by 5 bases, leaving 9 bases between them. CDR3 DNA: TGTGCCAGCAGCGTATCCAGGGCTGAGACCCAGTACTTC. It yields the protein CASSVSRAETQYF.

The chain couples TRBV28 to TRBJ2-3; D is perhaps TRBD1 (6 bases). The CDR3 is 17 residues long. The germline CDR1 and CDR2 sequences are MDHEN and SYDVKM. V dropped 3 bases and J dropped 0 bases, with 16 bases sitting between them. This CDR3 is CASSFYLRDTSTDTQYF. The CDR3 DNA follows: TGTGCCAGCAGTTTCTATTTGAGGGACACTAGCACAGATACGCAGTATTTT.

This chain uses TRBV2 with TRBJ2-3; possible D gene TRBD2, 5 bases. Per germline, CDR1 SNHLY and CDR2 FYNNEI. Deletions cut 11 bases from V and 2 bases from J, with 8 bases between. The CDR3 covers 11 residues. DNA of the CDR3: TGTGCCGGAGGCCTCACAGATACGCAGTATTTT. The encoded protein is CAGGLTDTQYF. Full variable domain (missing parts from reference TRBV2 and TRBJ2-3): EPEVTQTPSHQVTQMGQEVILRCVPISNHLYFYWYRQILGQKVEFLVSFYNNEISEKSEIFDDQFSVERPDGSNFTLKIRSTKLEDSAMYFCAGGLTDTQYFGPGTRLTVL.

The gene calls are TRBV7-2 and TRBJ1-5, with 9 bases fitting TRBD1. Germline CDR1 reads SGHTA; CDR2 reads FQGNSA. Trimming cost V 6 bases and J 7 bases; bases outside gene matches: 7. The CDR3 extends over 14 amino acids. This CDR3 is CASRIQGAQQPQHF. The DNA of the CDR3 is TGTGCCAGCAGAATACAGGGGGCGCAGCAGCCCCAGCATTTT.

The chain is built from TRBV2 and TRBJ2-7; 8 nucleotides line up with TRBD2. This CDR3 region has 16 residues. Trimming cost V 4 bases and J 9 bases; bases outside gene matches: 17. The germline gives CDR1 SNHLY, CDR2 FYNNEI. The CDR3 DNA is TGTGCCAGCAGTGCGTTAGGTAGTATGCGGGAGGTTGGGCAGTACTTC. The encoded protein is CASSALGSMREVGQYF.

This clone was counted once. This chain links TRBV6-5 with TRBJ2-1; tentatively, D is TRBD2 (6 bases). This CDR3 is built from 13 residues. V shed 1 base and J shed 9 bases, with 10 bases lying between them. The germline V gene encodes CDR1 MNHEY and CDR2 SVGAGI. Here the CDR3 reads CASSYFGGAEQFF. The CDR3 DNA reads as TGTGCCAGCAGTTACTTCGGGGGAGCTGAGCAGTTCTTC.

This rearrangement joins TRBV7-9 to TRBJ2-7, with a tentative D call TRBD1 (6 bases). The CDR3 length is 13 residues. With 6 bases removed from V and 4 bases from J, the gap between germline ends came to 13 bases. CDR1 and CDR2 (germline): SEHNR, FQNEAQ (reference sequence). The CDR3 region has the DNA TGTGCCAGCAGTTCCATGGGGGCATACGAGCAGTACTTC. The encoded protein is CASSSMGAYEQYF.

The rearrangement joins TRBV7-2 to TRBJ2-7; D not certain. Germline lookup yields CDR1 SGHTA and CDR2 FQGNSA. The CDR3 totals 14 residues. Trimming pared 1 base from V and 7 bases from J, leaving 14 bases between. The CDR3 protein is CASSLENDSWEQYF. The CDR3 nucleotides read TGTGCCAGCAGCTTAGAGAACGACTCGTGGGAGCAGTACTTC. Supplemented by reference TRBV7-2 and TRBJ2-7, the full variable domain reads GAGVSQSPSNKVTEKGKDVELRCDPISGHTALYWYRQSLGQGLEFLIYFQGNSAPDKSGLPSDRFSAERTGGSVSTLTIQRTQQEDSAVYLCASSLENDSWEQYFGPGTRLTVT.

The chain couples TRBV9 to TRBJ1-4; tentative D call: TRBD1 (5 bases). Germline-derived CDR1 and CDR2 are SGDLS and YYNGEE. Trimming shortened V by 4 bases and J by 7 bases, and 17 bases separated the two germline ends. The CDR3 totals 15 residues. Written as DNA, the CDR3 is TGTGCCAGCAGCACCCAGGACGGGGGAGTTGAAAAACTGTTTTTT. This sequence encodes CASSTQDGGVEKLFF. Full variable domain (rest looked up from reference TRBV9 and TRBJ1-4): DSGVTQTPKHLITATGQRVTLRCSPRSGDLSVYWYQQSLDQGLQFLIQYYNGEERAKGNILERFSAQQFPDLHSELNLSSLELGDSALYFCASSTQDGGVEKLFFGSGTQLSVL.